The 23 T cell receptor beta chains presented below share a single source sample, sequenced in a study of blood T cell repertoires in COVID-19 (dated by TCRdb to 2018 to 2020). Library method: the immunoSEQ multiplex PCR assay. The immuneACCESS repertoire file appears here via TCRdb, limited to in-frame rearrangements. These files lack a portion of the clones; in checked studies, under half of the deficit traces to unresolved V genes, and the cause of the others is not known. This sample holds approximately 150,000 clones; about 74% were observed only once. The top ten clones comprise roughly 17% of the sample. The sample taken for sequencing was peripheral blood. Source of these receptors: a man aged 45-65 years with acute or convalescent COVID-19.

The J gene is TRBJ1-2, the V gene TRBV5-4; no firm D call. CDR1 and CDR2 (germline): SGHNT, YYREEE (reference sequence). The V end lost 3 bases, the J end lost 2 bases, and 8 bases lay between the germline ends. The CDR3 is made up of 13 amino acids. CDR3 amino acids: CASSSVANYGYTF. CDR3 in DNA: TGTGCCAGCAGCTCGGTAGCAAACTATGGCTACACCTTC.

The V and J genes are TRBV9 and TRBJ2-7; 10 nucleotides match TRBD1. Germline CDR1 is SGDLS and CDR2 is YYNGEE. CDR3 size: 15 residues. Germline trimming cut 0 bases from V and 3 bases from J; bases unmatched to any gene: 3. This CDR3 is CASSVADRGNYEQYF. The CDR3 DNA reads as TGTGCCAGCAGCGTAGCGGACAGGGGGAACTACGAGCAGTACTTC.

The V gene is TRBV15, the J gene TRBJ1-6; possible D gene TRBD1, 5 bases. The CDR3 consists of 18 residues. Germline-derived CDR1 and CDR2 are LNHNV and YYDKDF (reference sequence). Trimming cost V 0 bases and J 3 bases, with 15 bases left between them. The CDR3 DNA reads as TGTGCCACCAGCAGAGATCCCCTTGCGGGGGGCTATAATTCACCCCTCCACTTT. Residues: CATSRDPLAGGYNSPLHF.

The gene calls are TRBV19 and TRBJ1-2, with no clear D. Germline CDR1 reads LNHDA; CDR2 reads SQIVND (reference sequence). The CDR3 spans 15 residues. V lost 0 bases, J lost 0 bases, and 8 bases lay in between. CDR3 sequence (DNA): TGTGCCAGTAGTATAGAGAGCGGGGCTAACTATGGCTACACCTTC. Translating gives CASSIESGANYGYTF.

The J gene is TRBJ2-7, the V gene TRBV27; the match to TRBD2 covers 11 bases. Germline loops: CDR1 MNHEY, CDR2 SMNVEV (reference sequence). V lost 2 bases, J lost 2 bases, and 8 bases stayed unmatched. This CDR3 is 17 amino acids long. CDR3 in DNA: TGTGCCAGCAGTTTAATGGCTAGCGGGGGGACAACCTACGAGCAGTACTTC. It encodes CASSLMASGGTTYEQYF.

The rearrangement joins TRBV15 to TRBJ2-3; maybe TRBD2 (5 bases). CDR1 LNHNV and CDR2 YYDKDF come from the germline V gene (reference sequence). There are 17 residues in the CDR3. V was trimmed by 0 bases and J by 0 bases, leaving 13 bases between them. This chain's CDR3 is CATSRDRATTSTDTQYF. The CDR3 DNA reads as TGTGCCACCAGCAGAGATAGAGCGACTACTAGCACAGATACGCAGTATTTT.

The chain is built from TRBV13 and TRBJ2-2; 8 positions agree with TRBD1. CDR3 length: 15 amino acids. Per the germline V gene, CDR1 is PRHDT and CDR2 is FYEKMQ (reference sequence). Trimming removed 0 bases from V and 6 bases from J; junction bases left unmatched: 3. The CDR3 here is CASSLGTGAPGELFF. CDR3 in DNA: TGTGCCAGCAGCTTAGGGACAGGGGCCCCCGGGGAGCTGTTTTTT.

This chain joins TRBV11-2 and TRBJ1-6; 8 bases map to TRBD1. Germline loops: CDR1 SGHAT, CDR2 FQNNGV. The trim removed 2 bases at V and 8 bases at J, leaving 5 bases unmatched. This CDR3 spans 15 amino acids. The CDR3 sequence: CASSLNGQGDSPLHF. CDR3 sequence (DNA): TGTGCCAGCAGCTTAAATGGACAGGGTGATTCACCCCTCCACTTT.

The rearrangement links TRBV6-1 to TRBJ1-5; 11 bases fit TRBD1. V was pared by 3 bases and J by 6 bases, with 4 bases of the junction left unmatched. This CDR3 region has 15 residues. The V gene's germline CDR1 is MNHNS and CDR2 SASEGT. CDR3 loop: CASSDLGTGGQPQHF. CDR3 nucleotides: TGTGCCAGCAGTGATTTAGGGACAGGGGGTCAGCCCCAGCATTTT.

This clone was observed a handful of times. This chain connects TRBV29-1 to TRBJ2-4; D possibly corresponds to TRBD1 (5 bases). V lost 7 bases to trimming and J lost 6 bases, with 13 bases between them. The germline gives CDR1 SQVTM, CDR2 ANQGSEA. The CDR3 is 12 amino acids. The DNA of the CDR3 is TGCAGCGGTGGGGATGACAGAAACATTCAGTACTTC. Translated: CSGGDDRNIQYF.

The V and J genes are TRBV7-2 and TRBJ2-5; 8 bases line up with TRBD1. CDR3 size: 15 residues. V trimming: 3 bases; J trimming: 7 bases; junction bases outside the gene matches: 10. Germline V lookup: CDR1 SGHTA, CDR2 FQGNSA. CDR3 sequence reads: CASSFRTGGERTQYF. The DNA of the CDR3 is TGTGCCAGCAGCTTTAGAACAGGGGGAGAGAGGACCCAGTACTTC.

The CDR3 DNA sequence: TGTGCCAGTAGTATTAGCAGAGGGAGGGCTAACTATGGCTACACCTTC. Translating it yields CASSISRGRANYGYTF. The chain joins TRBV19 to TRBJ1-2; D gene uncertain. V dropped 3 bases and J dropped 0 bases, with 14 bases sitting between them. The CDR3 extends over 16 amino acids. Germline V lookup: CDR1 LNHDA, CDR2 SQIVND (reference sequence).

The chain couples TRBV24-1 to TRBJ1-5; TRBD1 agrees at 7 bases. Looked up from germline, CDR1 is KGHDR and CDR2 is SFDVKD. V lost 5 bases, J lost 0 bases, and 18 bases stayed unmatched. This CDR3 comprises 20 residues. Written as DNA, the CDR3 is TGTGCCACCAGTGCCCCCGATGAGCCCGGGACAGTATTTAGCAATCAGCCCCAGCATTTT. Translating it yields CATSAPDEPGTVFSNQPQHF.

This chain links TRBV15 with TRBJ1-1; no clear D gene. Germline loops: CDR1 LNHNV, CDR2 YYDKDF (reference sequence). Trimming stripped 0 bases from V and 11 bases from J, with 16 bases between. This CDR3 spans 14 amino acids. CDR3: CATSRESLGRVAFF. The CDR3 DNA reads as TGTGCCACCAGCAGAGAATCTTTGGGGAGGGTTGCTTTCTTT.

The chain is built from TRBV30 and TRBJ2-2, with 8 bases matching TRBD1. Trimming removed 3 bases from V and 4 bases from J; junction bases left unmatched: 10. CDR1 is GTSNPN and CDR2 is SVGIG in the germline V gene (reference sequence). The CDR3 extends over 16 amino acids. The DNA of the CDR3 is TGTGCCTGGAGCCGGGGGCAGGGGGCGGGCACCGGGGAGCTGTTTTTT. Its translation: CAWSRGQGAGTGELFF.

The gene calls are TRBV15 and TRBJ2-1, with a tentative D call TRBD2 (5 bases). Germline assignment: CDR1 LNHNV and CDR2 YYDKDF (reference sequence). The CDR3 length is 14 residues. The germline V and J ends were trimmed by 7 bases and 4 bases, with 14 bases remaining between them. For the CDR3, the DNA is TGTGCCACCAAACGGGGAGACGGATACAATGAGCAGTTCTTC. Translating it yields CATKRGDGYNEQFF.

The chain joins TRBV18 to TRBJ1-2; 7 bases match TRBD1. V shed 5 bases and J 2 bases; nucleotides not matched to a gene: 5. The CDR3 runs 14 residues. Germline loops: CDR1 KGHSH, CDR2 LQKENI. The CDR3 region is CASSSDRTNYGYTF. The CDR3 nucleotides read TGTGCCAGCTCATCGGACAGGACCAACTATGGCTACACCTTC.

The chain is built from TRBV7-6 and TRBJ2-3, with 9 bases lining up with TRBD1. Unmatched junction bases numbered 8, after V lost 5 bases and J lost 5 bases. This CDR3 contains 15 residues. Germline lookup yields CDR1 SGHVS and CDR2 FNYEAQ. The CDR3 region has the DNA TGTGCCAGCAGCCCGGCCGGGACAGGGTTAGATACGCAGTATTTT. This translates into CASSPAGTGLDTQYF. The variable domain in full, with the rest retrieved from reference TRBV7-6 and TRBJ2-3, is GAGVSQSPRYKVTKRGQDVALRCDPISGHVSLYWYRQALGQGPEFLTYFNYEAQQDKSGLPNDRFSAERPEGSISTLTIQRTEQRDSAMYRCASSPAGTGLDTQYFGPGTRLTVL.

The genes are TRBV6-5 and TRBJ1-2; 7 bases are a match to TRBD1. This CDR3 is 13 amino acids long. The V segment lost 10 bases and the J segment 6 bases; nucleotides outside the gene matches: 11. Looked up from germline, CDR1 is MNHEY and CDR2 is SVGAGI. CDR3 DNA: TGTGCCACTAGAGACAGGGAGGTGCATGGCTACACCTTC. As protein: CATRDREVHGYTF.

This clone turned up a few times. The chain has TRBV27 and TRBJ2-4; the D gene is possibly TRBD2 (7 bases). CDR1 is MNHEY and CDR2 is SMNVEV in the germline V gene (reference sequence). The CDR3 sequence is 23 residues long. The V gene lost 2 bases and the J gene lost 0 bases, with 32 bases spanning the gap. The CDR3 here is CASSLSLVGRGRTGGLAKNIQYF. The CDR3 DNA reads as TGTGCCAGCAGTTTAAGTTTAGTCGGTCGAGGGAGGACCGGGGGGCTAGCCAAAAACATTCAGTACTTC.

There are a few counts of this clone. This chain connects TRBV5-8 to TRBJ1-5; 10 nucleotides agree with TRBD1. Trimming at V came to 4 bases and at J to 1 base, leaving 5 bases not matched to a gene. Germline V gives CDR1 SGHTS, CDR2 YDEGEE. There are 16 residues in the CDR3. CDR3 residues: CASSRRTGGSNQPQHF. The CDR3, as DNA: TGTGCCAGCAGCCGCCGGACAGGGGGAAGCAATCAGCCCCAGCATTTT.

The chain recombines TRBV10-3 with TRBJ2-1; 8 nucleotides match TRBD2. Germline V gene lookup returns CDR1 ENHRY and CDR2 SYGVKD. There are 16 residues in the CDR3. The V and J ends lost 3 bases and 4 bases, in that order; junction bases with no gene match: 8. The CDR3 sequence: CAISEGLLAVYNEQFF. The CDR3 DNA reads as TGTGCCATCAGTGAAGGGCTACTAGCGGTGTACAATGAGCAGTTCTTC.

CDR3 in DNA: TGTGCCAGCAGCTTAGAGGGGAGTAATGAAAAACTGTTTTTT. Encoded protein: CASSLEGSNEKLFF. The V call is TRBV11-2, the J call TRBJ1-4; D is ambiguous. This CDR3 contains 14 residues. CDR1 is SGHAT, CDR2 FQNNGV, per germline. Trimming left V 0 bases short and J 4 bases short, with 6 bases between. Combining the CDR3 with reference TRBV11-2 and TRBJ1-4 gives the whole variable domain EAGVAQSPRYKIIEKRQSVAFWCNPISGHATLYWYQQILGQGPKLLIQFQNNGVVDDSQLPKDRFSAERLKGVDSTLKIQPAKLEDSAVYLCASSLEGSNEKLFFGSGTQLSVL.